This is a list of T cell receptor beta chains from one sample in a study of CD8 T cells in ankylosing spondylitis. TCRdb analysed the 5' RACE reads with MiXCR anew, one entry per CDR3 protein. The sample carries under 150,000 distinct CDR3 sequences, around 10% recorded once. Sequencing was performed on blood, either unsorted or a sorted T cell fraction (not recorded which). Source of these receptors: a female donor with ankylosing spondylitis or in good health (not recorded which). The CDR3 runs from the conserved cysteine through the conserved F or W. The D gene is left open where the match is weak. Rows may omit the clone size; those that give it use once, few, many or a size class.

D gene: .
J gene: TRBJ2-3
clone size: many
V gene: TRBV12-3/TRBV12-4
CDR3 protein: CASSLARMRGTDTQYF
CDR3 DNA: TGTGCCAGCAGTTTAGCCCGGATGCGGGGCACAGATACGCAGTATTTT

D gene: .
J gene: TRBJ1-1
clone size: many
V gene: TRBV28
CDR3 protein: CASSFLVSTEAFF
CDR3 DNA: TGTGCCAGCAGTTTCCTCGTCAGCACTGAAGCTTTCTTT

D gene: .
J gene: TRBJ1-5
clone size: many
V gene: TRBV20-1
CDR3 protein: CSAFLSGYNQPQHF
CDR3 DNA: TGCAGTGCTTTCCTGTCCGGATACAATCAGCCCCAGCATTTT

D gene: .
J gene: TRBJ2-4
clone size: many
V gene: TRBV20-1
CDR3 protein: CSANGEGTAKNIQYF
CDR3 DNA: TGCAGTGCTAACGGGGAAGGCACAGCCAAAAACATTCAGTACTTC

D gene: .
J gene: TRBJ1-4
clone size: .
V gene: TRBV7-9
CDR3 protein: CASSQRQGTNEKLFF
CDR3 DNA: TGTGCCAGCAGCCAACGTCAGGGTACTAATGAAAAACTGTTTTTT

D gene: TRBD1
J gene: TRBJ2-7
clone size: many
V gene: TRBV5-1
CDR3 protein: CASSSGTVPTYEQYF
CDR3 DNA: TGCGCCAGCAGCTCCGGGACAGTGCCAACCTACGAGCAGTACTTC

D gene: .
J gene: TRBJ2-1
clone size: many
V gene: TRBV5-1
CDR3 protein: CASSMDSSYNEQFF
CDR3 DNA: TGCGCCAGCAGCATGGACTCATCCTACAATGAGCAGTTCTTC

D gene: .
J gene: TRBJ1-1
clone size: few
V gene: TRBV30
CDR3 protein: CAWKDVGTEAFF
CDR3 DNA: TGTGCCTGGAAAGATGTGGGGACTGAAGCTTTCTTT

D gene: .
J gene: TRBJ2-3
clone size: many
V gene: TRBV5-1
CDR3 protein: CASSLGTVSTDTQYF
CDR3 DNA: TGCGCCAGCAGCTTGGGGACAGTTAGCACAGATACGCAGTATTTT

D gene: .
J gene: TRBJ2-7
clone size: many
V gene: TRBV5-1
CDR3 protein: CASSSGTLPGQSYEQYF
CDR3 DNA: TGCGCCAGCAGCTCCGGGACGCTCCCTGGTCAGTCCTACGAGCAGTACTTC

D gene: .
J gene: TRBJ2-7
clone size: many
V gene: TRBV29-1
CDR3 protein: CSVEESGVGSYEQYF
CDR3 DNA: TGCAGCGTTGAAGAAAGTGGTGTCGGGTCCTACGAGCAGTACTTC

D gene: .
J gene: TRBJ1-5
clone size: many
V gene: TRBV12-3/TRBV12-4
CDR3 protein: CASSLTPHRANQPQHF
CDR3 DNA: TGTGCCAGCAGTTTAACCCCCCACAGGGCCAATCAGCCCCAGCATTTT

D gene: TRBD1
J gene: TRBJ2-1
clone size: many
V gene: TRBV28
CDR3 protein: CASRDSSYNEQFF
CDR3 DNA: TGTGCCAGCCGGGACAGCTCCTACAATGAGCAGTTCTTC

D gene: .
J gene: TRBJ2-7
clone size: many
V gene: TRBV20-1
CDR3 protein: CSARDLRALEQYF
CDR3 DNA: TGCAGTGCTAGAGATCTCAGGGCGCTCGAGCAGTACTTC

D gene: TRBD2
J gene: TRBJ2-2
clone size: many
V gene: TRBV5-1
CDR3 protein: CASRSGTSGTGELFF
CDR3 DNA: TGCGCCAGCAGGAGCGGGACTAGCGGCACCGGGGAGCTGTTTTTT

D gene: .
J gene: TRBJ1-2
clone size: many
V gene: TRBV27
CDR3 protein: CASSPGEGRYGYTF
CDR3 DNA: TGTGCCAGCAGCCCTGGGGAGGGGCGCTATGGCTACACCTTC

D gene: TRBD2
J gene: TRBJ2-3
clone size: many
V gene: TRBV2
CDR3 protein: CASSGLAGGVDTQYF
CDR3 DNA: TGTGCCAGCAGTGGACTAGCGGGGGGGGTAGATACGCAGTATTTT

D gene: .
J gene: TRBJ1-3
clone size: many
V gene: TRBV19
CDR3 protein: CASLSGLAAGNTIYF
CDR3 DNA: TGTGCCTCACTCTCGGGTTTAGCGGCTGGAAACACCATATATTTT

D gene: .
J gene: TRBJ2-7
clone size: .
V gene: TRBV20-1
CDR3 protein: CSARGYGQYF
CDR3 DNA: TGCAGTGCTAGAGGGTACGGGCAGTACTTC

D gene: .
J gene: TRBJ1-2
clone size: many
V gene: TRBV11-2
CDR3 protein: CASSSRLVYGYTF
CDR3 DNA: TGTGCCAGCAGCTCCCGACTGGTCTATGGCTACACCTTC